This T cell receptor (beta chain) was found in a study of T cell responses to AZD1222 COVID-19 vaccine. Data came from immunoSEQ multiplex PCR; TCRdb stores just in-frame clones and leaves some out. In the table there are about 170,000 clones, more than 80% of which are singletons. Worth noting for this clone: This same CDR3 is encoded by further DNA sequences in the sample.

This CDR3 spans 12 amino acids. The V and J ends lost 1 base and 2 bases respectively, with 2 bases between them. The chain carries TRBV12-3 or TRBV12-4 and TRBJ1-2, with D hard to call. Sequencing was performed on peripheral blood, taken on day 0 of AZD1222 vaccination. This receptor was identified in an adult in good health. CDR3 sequence: CASSLGNYGYTF. The CDR3 DNA sequence: TGTGCCAGCAGTTTAGGGAACTATGGCTACACCTTC.